This T cell receptor beta chain is from a study of blood T cells in healthy people across ages. Primers used in a second PCR of roughly 6 to 11 cycles were a sample-barcoded 5' primer and a J-beta primer mix. From the 5' RACE reads, TCRdb called clonotypes with MiXCR, one entry per CDR3 protein. The repertoire holds roughly 860,000 distinct CDR3 sequences, with roughly 60% as singletons. Trimming took 7 bases from V and 13 from J; bases not matched to a gene: 13. This CDR3 region has 12 residues. Germline V gives CDR1 SQVTM, CDR2 ANQGSEA. This clonotype was found a few times. Sequences were obtained from blood. The rearrangement uses TRBV29-1 and TRBJ2-4, with 7 bases fitting TRBD1. The sequence came from a man between 25 and 39 years old in good health. CDR3 sequence (DNA): TGCAGCGGCTGGGACAGCTTGAGGGAGCAGTACTTC. Encoded protein: CSGWDSLREQYF.